The rows below give T cell receptor beta chains drawn from one sample of a study of T-cell reconstitution after alpha-beta-depleted transplantation in children. One entry per CDR3 protein, called by TCRdb with MiXCR from the PCR reads. Of about 610,000 distinct CDR3 sequences listed, over 9.5% were seen once; the top ten hold 4%. Here the sequenced sample was PBMCs from the stem cell graft donor, taken from the stem cell graft. Every receptor here comes from a human donor who donated a stem cell graft to a child with acute myeloid leukemia. Both conserved end residues are part of each CDR3. The D gene is left open where the match is weak. Expanded clones get a size class; other rows say once, few or many, or leave the size out.

TRBJ1-3	.	.	TRBV7-8	TGTGCCAGCAGCTTAGCCGGGGGGTTCGCTGGAAACACCATATATTTT	CASSLAGGFAGNTIYF
TRBJ2-1	TRBD2	few	TRBV20-1	TGCAGCGCCGCGGGCGGGAGGGGTCTCTACAATGAGCAGTTCTTC	CSAAGGRGLYNEQFF
TRBJ2-2	.	few	TRBV30	TGTGCCTGGAGTCAATGGGGGAACACCGGGGAGCTGTTTTTT	CAWSQWGNTGELFF
TRBJ2-5	.	few	TRBV7-2	TGTGCCAGCAGCCCAGTAGGAGAGGTAGCGGAGACCCAGTACTTC	CASSPVGEVAETQYF
TRBJ2-7	.	many	TRBV6-5	TGTGCCGCCCAGGGTTCCTACGAGCAGTACTTC	CAAQGSYEQYF
TRBJ2-1	.	many	TRBV12-3/TRBV12-4	TGTGCCAGCAGTTTGGTGAGCTCCTACAATGAGCAGTTCTTC	CASSLVSSYNEQFF
TRBJ2-3	TRBD2	few	TRBV6-5	TGTGCCAGCAGTTACTCCGCAGCGGGAGGAGTAGATACGCAGTATTTT	CASSYSAAGGVDTQYF
TRBJ2-1	TRBD2	few	TRBV7-2	TGTGCCAGCAGCTTCAGCGGGAGACGCTACAATGAGCAGTTCTTC	CASSFSGRRYNEQFF
TRBJ1-2	.	many	TRBV5-1	TGCGCCAGCAGCTTGGACCCGGGGTATTATGGCTACACCTTC	CASSLDPGYYGYTF
TRBJ2-5	.	many	TRBV12-3/TRBV12-4	TGTGCCAGCAGCATAAACAGGGATACCCAGTACTTC	CASSINRDTQYF
TRBJ2-1	.	many	TRBV5-1	TGCGCCAGCAGCTTGACAACAAATGAGCAGTTCTTC	CASSLTTNEQFF
TRBJ2-7	TRBD2	many	TRBV3-1	TGTGCCAGCAGCCGCGGGACTAGCGGGAGCCTCTCCTACGAGCAGTACTTC	CASSRGTSGSLSYEQYF
TRBJ2-3	TRBD1	many	TRBV20-1	TGCAGTGCTAAGTGGACAGGGGGCACAGATACGCAGTATTTT	CSAKWTGGTDTQYF
TRBJ2-1	.	many	TRBV25-1	TGTGCCAGCAGTGACAGGGTAGTCGCGGGTGGTAATGAGCAGTTCTTC	CASSDRVVAGGNEQFF
TRBJ1-5	.	.	TRBV12-3/TRBV12-4	TGTGCCAGCAGTTTAAAGTCCGGGGGTCAGCCCCAGCATTTT	CASSLKSGGQPQHF
TRBJ1-1	.	few	TRBV3-1	TGTGCCAGCAGATTTCCGACAGGCCAAGCTTTCTTT	CASRFPTGQAFF
TRBJ2-5	.	few	TRBV29-1	TGCAGCGTCCGGGCTCGAGATGGTGTGGAGACCCAGTACTTC	CSVRARDGVETQYF
TRBJ2-5	.	many	TRBV5-1	TGCGCCAGCAGCTTGGGCGTCGGAGGGGGCCAAGAGACCCAGTACTTC	CASSLGVGGGQETQYF
TRBJ2-2	.	many	TRBV7-2	TGTGCCAGCAGCCCGACCGGGGCCGGGGAGCTGTTTTTT	CASSPTGAGELFF
TRBJ2-7	TRBD2	many	TRBV6-5	TGTGCCAGCAGTAACCTACTAGCGGCCCCCTACGAGCAGTACTTC	CASSNLLAAPYEQYF
TRBJ2-1	.	few	TRBV20-1	TGCAGTGCTGGAGGCGTGGCTCCTGAGCAGTTCTTC	CSAGGVAPEQFF
TRBJ2-1	.	many	TRBV3-1	TGTGCCAGCAGCCGTGGGGGCAGGGGTGGTGATGAGCAGTTCTTC	CASSRGGRGGDEQFF
TRBJ2-3	.	.	TRBV7-9	TGTGCCAGCAGCTCAGAGGGGCAAGCAGATACGCAGTATTTT	CASSSEGQADTQYF
TRBJ2-1	TRBD1	.	TRBV20-1	TGCAGTGCCGAGGGGGACAGTTACAATGAGCAGTTCTTC	CSAEGDSYNEQFF
TRBJ2-2	.	many	TRBV7-2	TGTGCCAGCAGCTTAGCGATGACCGGGGAGCTGTTTTTT	CASSLAMTGELFF
TRBJ2-4	.	few	TRBV4-2	TGTGCCAGCAGCCAAGAATCTTTTTCGGCAGACCTAGCCAAAAACATTCAGTACTTC	CASSQESFSADLAKNIQYF
TRBJ2-1	TRBD1	many	TRBV5-1	TGCGCCAGCAGCAGAAGACAGGGGCCCCTGTCCAATGAGCAGTTCTTC	CASSRRQGPLSNEQFF
TRBJ2-3	TRBD2	few	TRBV24-1	TGTGCCACCAGTGATTTCACTAGCGGGGGAGATACGCAGTATTTT	CATSDFTSGGDTQYF
TRBJ2-5	TRBD2	many	TRBV20-1	TGCAGTGCTAGAGATTTACCGGGACTAGCGGGTATGATTACGGAGACCCAGTACTTC	CSARDLPGLAGMITETQYF
TRBJ2-1	TRBD1	.	TRBV12-3/TRBV12-4	TGTGCCAGCAGTTTTCCGACAGGGAACAATGAGCAGTTCTTC	CASSFPTGNNEQFF
TRBJ2-7	TRBD2	.	TRBV30	TGTGCCTGGAGCCTAGGCTGGGGTACAGGGCGGCGGGGGGACGAGCAGTACTTC	CAWSLGWGTGRRGDEQYF
TRBJ2-1	TRBD1	.	TRBV20-1	TGCAGTGCCCCCGACAGGGCCCTGAGCTCCTACAATGAGCAGTTCTTC	CSAPDRALSSYNEQFF
TRBJ1-2	.	.	TRBV9	TGTGCCAGCAGCCAACAGGGTCGTGGCTACACCTTC	CASSQQGRGYTF
TRBJ2-1	.	.	TRBV14	TGTGCCAGCAGCCAAAGGCGCCCGAGGGGTGAGCAGTTCTTC	CASSQRRPRGEQFF
TRBJ1-2	TRBD1	few	TRBV20-1	TGCAGTGCCGAGACAGGGGGCTTTGGCTACACCTTC	CSAETGGFGYTF
TRBJ2-7	TRBD2	.	TRBV9	TGTGCCAGCAGCCCCCGGGGACTAGAAGACTACGAGCAGTACTTC	CASSPRGLEDYEQYF
TRBJ2-5	TRBD2	.	TRBV12-3/TRBV12-4	TGTGCCAGCAGTGCTTTGACTAGCGGGAGAGGAGAGACCCAGTACTTC	CASSALTSGRGETQYF
TRBJ1-1	TRBD1	.	TRBV5-5	TGTGCCAGCAGCTACGGACAGGGGGCTTACGAAGCTTTCTTT	CASSYGQGAYEAFF
TRBJ2-7	.	.	TRBV2	TGTGCCAGCAGTGGGGAGAGGGGGATCAACTACGAGCAGTACTTC	CASSGERGINYEQYF
TRBJ2-3	.	many	TRBV11-1	TGTGCCAGCAGCTTCGGCCCGACGAGCACAGATACGCAGTATTTT	CASSFGPTSTDTQYF
TRBJ2-2	TRBD2	.	TRBV7-2	TGTGCCACCGGGACTAGCGGGAGTTACACCGGGGAGCTGTTTTTT	CATGTSGSYTGELFF
TRBJ2-4	.	many	TRBV4-3	TGCGCCAGCAGCCAAGATCGACTGGCTGTAGCCAAAAACATTCAGTACTTC	CASSQDRLAVAKNIQYF